The 21 T cell receptor beta chains below all came from one sample that was sequenced in a study of cytomegalovirus exposure and HLA in healthy donors. Primers included in the PCR were 60 Vbeta and 13 Jbeta primers. Produced via immunoSEQ multiplex PCR; TCRdb's table is partial and in-frame only. The table records 60,000 to 70,000 clones, about 82% of them present only once. Sequencing was performed on PBMCs. The source is a woman aged 25 to 39 in good health and CMV-seronegative.

V is TRBV29-1 and J is TRBJ2-5; 7 bases are a match to TRBD2. The CDR3 is 12 amino acids. V was clipped by 4 bases and J by 4 bases; unmatched bases: 3. The germline V gene encodes CDR1 SQVTM and CDR2 ANQGSEA. The CDR3: CSVGASGETQYF. The CDR3 nucleotides are TGCAGCGTTGGTGCTAGCGGAGAGACCCAGTACTTC.

The chain joins TRBV6-6 to TRBJ1-2; D remains unclear. The CDR3 extends over 16 amino acids. The germline CDR1 and CDR2 sequences are MNHNY and SVGAGI (reference sequence). V lost 7 bases and J 4 bases, leaving 22 bases between the germline ends. The CDR3 protein is CASTGSQGGSFYGYTF. The CDR3 region has the DNA TGTGCCAGCACCGGAAGCCAAGGAGGGTCTTTCTATGGCTACACCTTC.

The rearrangement links TRBV28 to TRBJ2-2, with 8 bases identical to TRBD1. V trimming: 3 bases; J trimming: 7 bases; junction bases outside the gene matches: 1. The CDR3 sequence is 13 residues long. The V gene's germline CDR1 is MDHEN and CDR2 SYDVKM. This chain's CDR3 is CASSFRGRGELFF. As DNA, the CDR3 is TGTGCCAGCAGTTTCAGGGGGCGCGGGGAGCTGTTTTTT.

The V call is TRBV7-9, the J call TRBJ1-1; tentative D call: TRBD1 (5 bases). CDR3 length: 13 amino acids. CDR1 is SEHNR and CDR2 is FQNEAQ in the germline V gene (reference sequence). Trimming cost V 5 bases and J 7 bases, with 14 bases left between them. The CDR3 loop reads CASSAGPGDEAFF. The CDR3, as DNA: TGTGCCAGCAGCGCGGGACCGGGGGATGAAGCTTTCTTT.

The chain joins TRBV7-2 to TRBJ2-1; the D gene is possibly TRBD2 (6 bases). The CDR3 runs 12 residues. V was trimmed by 5 bases and J by 9 bases, leaving 11 bases between them. The germline CDR1 and CDR2 sequences are SGHTA and FQGNSA. The CDR3 nucleotides read TGTGCCAGCAGCCTCCAGCGGGCTGAGCAGTTCTTC. Translated, it gives CASSLQRAEQFF.

The table lists this clone with a count of one. The chain is built from TRBV30 and TRBJ2-4; D unclear. Germline V gene data show CDR1 as GTSNPN and CDR2 as SVGIG (reference sequence). The germline V and J ends were trimmed by 3 bases and 0 bases, with 9 bases remaining between them. The CDR3 extends over 14 amino acids. DNA of the CDR3: TGTGCCTGGAGGGCGAGGCTAGCCAAAAACATTCAGTACTTC. Protein sequence: CAWRARLAKNIQYF.

The chain has TRBV5-1 and TRBJ2-7; possibly TRBD1 for D (6 bases). The germline V and J ends were trimmed by 0 bases and 0 bases, with 13 bases remaining between them. The germline gives CDR1 SGHRS, CDR2 YFSETQ. This CDR3 has 16 amino acids. This chain's CDR3 is CASSLARGLSSYEQYF. CDR3 DNA: TGCGCCAGCAGCTTGGCCAGGGGTCTAAGCTCCTACGAGCAGTACTTC.

This chain uses TRBV9 with TRBJ2-1; D unclear. CDR1 and CDR2 from the germline V gene are SGDLS and YYNGEE. Trimming shortened V by 0 bases and J by 5 bases, and 9 bases separated the two germline ends. The CDR3 has 14 amino acids. The CDR3 DNA follows: TGTGCCAGCAGCGTAGGAGGATCCGACAATGAGCAGTTCTTC. It specifies CASSVGGSDNEQFF.

The V call is TRBV6-1, the J call TRBJ1-1, with D unresolved. V was clipped by 5 bases and J by 7 bases, with 11 bases between them. Per germline, CDR1 MNHNS and CDR2 SASEGT. The CDR3 consists of 12 residues. CDR3 sequence: CASSPRLGEAFF. CDR3 bases: TGTGCCAGCAGTCCCAGGTTGGGTGAAGCTTTCTTT.

This clone has more than one count but fewer than ten. The chain employs TRBV7-8 and TRBJ1-3; TRBD1 is a possible D gene (6 bases). The V end was cut by 1 base, the J end by 4 bases, with 14 bases between. The CDR3 is made up of 16 amino acids. Germline-derived CDR1 and CDR2 are SGHVS and FQNEAQ. The CDR3 region has the DNA TGTGCCAGCAGCTTAGTGGGGGGGCGCGTCGGAAACACCATATATTTT. Translation: CASSLVGGRVGNTIYF.

This clone was detected once. CDR3 DNA: TGTGCCAGCAGCTTGGGGGCCTCAAACACTGAAGCTTTCTTT. Protein sequence: CASSLGASNTEAFF. The chain has TRBV11-2 and TRBJ1-1; weak D call: TRBD1 (6 bases). CDR3 length: 14 amino acids. V was trimmed by 3 bases and J by 2 bases, leaving 10 bases between them. The germline CDR1 and CDR2 sequences are SGHAT and FQNNGV. Using reference TRBV11-2 and TRBJ1-1 for the parts outside the CDR3, the full variable domain is EAGVAQSPRYKIIEKRQSVAFWCNPISGHATLYWYQQILGQGPKLLIQFQNNGVVDDSQLPKDRFSAERLKGVDSTLKIQPAKLEDSAVYLCASSLGASNTEAFFGQGTRLTVV.

The chain couples TRBV29-1 to TRBJ1-5; D remains ambiguous. CDR3 length equals 13 residues. The germline V and J ends were trimmed by 7 bases and 2 bases, with 12 bases remaining between them. Germline CDR1 SQVTM, CDR2 ANQGSEA. CDR3 DNA: TGCAGCGCGGAGGTGGATCGCAATCAGCCCCAGCATTTT. Translation gives CSAEVDRNQPQHF.

This chain's CDR3 is CASSFTGGIAEAFF. The DNA for the CDR3 is TGCGCCAGCAGCTTTACGGGAGGAATCGCCGAAGCTTTCTTT. V is TRBV5-1 and J is TRBJ1-1; no definite D call. CDR1 and CDR2 (germline): SGHRS, YFSETQ. V lost 2 bases, J lost 8 bases, and 16 bases lay in between. This CDR3 contains 14 residues.

The chain uses TRBV7-2 and TRBJ1-3, with 11 nucleotides matching TRBD1. This CDR3 comprises 17 residues. Trimming took 4 bases from V and 3 from J; bases not matched to a gene: 8. Germline-derived CDR1 and CDR2 are SGHTA and FQGNSA. CDR3 DNA sequence: TGTGCCAGCAGCTATATGGCTGGGACAGGGGGTGGAAACACCATATATTTT. Its protein product is CASSYMAGTGGGNTIYF.

This chain joins TRBV2 and TRBJ1-2, with D perhaps TRBD1 (6 bases). The V and J ends lost 6 bases and 0 bases respectively, with 11 bases between them. From germline, CDR1 is SNHLY and CDR2 FYNNEI. This CDR3 comprises 14 residues. CDR3 bases: TGTGCCAGCAGGGGGGACACTTCTAACTATGGCTACACCTTC. Translating it yields CASRGDTSNYGYTF.

This clone was found once. This chain joins TRBV7-2 and TRBJ1-1; D perhaps matches TRBD1 (5 bases). CDR3 length: 14 residues. V was cut by 7 bases and J by 4 bases, with 16 bases left in between. CDR1 and CDR2 (germline): SGHTA, FQGNSA. The CDR3 sequence: CASTGGGWGTEAFF. The CDR3 nucleotides are TGTGCCAGCACCGGGGGGGGGTGGGGCACTGAAGCTTTCTTT.

The CDR3 sequence: CACTGAANYGYTF. As DNA, the CDR3 is TGTGCCTGTACAGGGGCAGCTAACTATGGCTACACCTTC. The chain recombines TRBV30 with TRBJ1-2; TRBD1 agrees at 7 bases. CDR3 length: 13 amino acids. Losses at the gene ends were 6 bases for V and 0 bases for J; bases not matched to a gene: 4. The germline CDR1 and CDR2 sequences are GTSNPN and SVGIG (reference sequence).

The chain uses TRBV25-1 and TRBJ2-2; TRBD1 aligns across 8 bases. CDR1 is MGHDK and CDR2 is SYGVNS in the germline V gene. Trimming took 5 bases from V and 4 from J; bases not matched to a gene: 6. The CDR3 spans 15 residues. CDR3 bases: TGTGCCAGCAGTAAAACAGGGGGAGCCACCGGGGAGCTGTTTTTT. It yields the protein CASSKTGGATGELFF.

This clone was detected only a few times. In nucleotides, the CDR3 is TGTGCCAGCAGCTCTCCCTCAGGGGGATACGAGCAGTACTTC. It codes for CASSSPSGGYEQYF. The rearrangement links TRBV5-4 to TRBJ2-7, with TRBD1 matching over 7 bases. CDR1 is SGHNT, CDR2 YYREEE, per germline (reference sequence). The CDR3 spans 14 residues. Trimming removed 3 bases from V and 4 bases from J; junction bases left unmatched: 7.

The chain recombines TRBV6-5 with TRBJ1-2; tentative D call: TRBD1 (6 bases). V was clipped by 5 bases and J by 11 bases, with 18 bases between them. This CDR3 is 13 amino acids long. The germline V gene encodes CDR1 MNHEY and CDR2 SVGAGI. CDR3 DNA sequence: TGTGCCAGCAGTCCTAATACAGGGTGGGGATACACCTTC. The encoded protein is CASSPNTGWGYTF.

The V call is TRBV6-5, the J call TRBJ2-5; D ambiguous. CDR1 is MNHEY and CDR2 is SVGAGI in the germline V gene. The CDR3 runs to 13 residues. V was shortened by 2 bases and J by 5 bases, with 9 bases between the two germline ends. The CDR3 protein is CASSYEASETQYF. CDR3 nucleotide sequence: TGTGCCAGCAGTTACGAGGCGTCTGAGACCCAGTACTTC.